The 12 T cell receptor beta chains below come from one sample, sequenced in a study of blood T cell repertoires in COVID-19. TCRdb keeps only in-frame clones here, not all; method: immunoSEQ multiplex PCR. In the table there are about 400,000 clones, around 92% of which are singletons. Material for sequencing was PBMCs or T cells enriched from blood (not recorded which). These TCRs come from a woman in her twenties or thirties who had recovered from COVID-19.

J is TRBJ1-1 and V is TRBV6-2 or TRBV6-3, with TRBD1 identical over 7 bases. The CDR3 covers 18 residues. CDR1 is MNHEY and CDR2 is SVGEGT in the germline V gene. The junction had 10 bases not matched to a gene; V was cut back by 0 bases and J by 0 bases. CDR3 residues: CASSYSMFGQELNTEAFF. CDR3 coding DNA: TGTGCCAGCAGTTACTCGATGTTCGGACAGGAGTTGAACACTGAAGCTTTCTTT.

The gene calls are TRBV4-3 and TRBJ1-6; possible D gene TRBD1, 6 bases. This CDR3 has 17 amino acids. Germline-derived CDR1 and CDR2 are LGHNA and YSLEER. Trimming shortened V by 0 bases and J by 9 bases, and 18 bases separated the two germline ends. The CDR3 loop is CASSQDGQPKRSSPLHF. The CDR3 DNA sequence: TGCGCCAGCAGCCAAGACGGACAGCCCAAGAGGAGTTCACCCCTCCACTTT.

The V gene is TRBV28, the J gene TRBJ2-6; D is undetermined. The germline CDR1 and CDR2 sequences are MDHEN and SYDVKM. V shed 6 bases and J shed 4 bases, with 7 bases lying between them. The CDR3 has 13 residues. The CDR3 region has the DNA TGTGCCAGCAGCCTTATCGGGGCCAACGTCCTGACTTTC. Protein sequence: CASSLIGANVLTF.

The gene calls are TRBV10-3 and TRBJ2-1; 11 bases line up with TRBD2. Per germline, CDR1 ENHRY and CDR2 SYGVKD. This CDR3 has 15 residues. Trimming took 4 bases from V and 5 from J; bases not matched to a gene: 4. CDR3 DNA: TGTGCCATCAGTGTACTAGCGGGAGCCGACAATGAGCAGTTCTTC. As protein: CAISVLAGADNEQFF.

The chain uses TRBV7-2 and TRBJ2-3, with 12 nucleotides matching TRBD2. V lost 6 bases and J lost 7; bases outside the gene matches: 8. The CDR3 extends over 15 amino acids. Per germline, CDR1 SGHTA and CDR2 FQGNSA. The CDR3 spells CASSSSGGVVNTQYF. The CDR3 bases are TGTGCCAGCAGTTCTAGCGGGGGGGTCGTGAATACGCAGTATTTT. Based on the CDR3 plus reference TRBV7-2 and TRBJ2-3, the full variable domain is GAGVSQSPSNKVTEKGKDVELRCDPISGHTALYWYRQSLGQGLEFLIYFQGNSAPDKSGLPSDRFSAERTGGSVSTLTIQRTQQEDSAVYLCASSSSGGVVNTQYFGPGTRLTVL.

V gene TRBV5-8 combines with J gene TRBJ2-3; 8 nucleotides line up with TRBD2. The V gene end was trimmed by 1 base and the J gene end by 2 bases; junction bases not matched to a gene: 9. Looked up from germline, CDR1 is SGHTS and CDR2 is YDEGEE. The CDR3 is made up of 17 amino acids. The CDR3 DNA reads TGTGCCAGCAGCTTGCTTACTAGCGGCACGTCCACAGATACGCAGTATTTT. Encoded protein: CASSLLTSGTSTDTQYF.

This clone was counted a single time. The V gene is TRBV11-1, the J gene TRBJ2-7; TRBD1 aligns across 8 bases. Germline V lookup: CDR1 SGHAT, CDR2 FQDESV (reference sequence). This CDR3 spans 14 amino acids. The J segment lost 2 bases and the V segment lost 6 bases, leaving 6 bases of the junction unmatched. The CDR3 DNA sequence: TGTGCCAGCAGAACCGGGACAGGACCCTACGAGCAGTACTTC. Its translation is CASRTGTGPYEQYF.

The chain couples TRBV12-5 to TRBJ1-1; D remains unclear. This CDR3 has 14 amino acids. Trimming removed 5 bases at V and 4 bases at J, with 14 bases between. CDR1 is LGHNT, CDR2 FRNRAP, per germline. The CDR3 spells CASGPQRAGTEAFF. In nucleotides, the CDR3 is TGTGCTAGTGGTCCCCAGAGGGCCGGCACTGAAGCTTTCTTT.

CDR3 region: CASRQGVYQETQYF. The CDR3 coding sequence is TGTGCCAGCAGGCAGGGCGTGTACCAAGAGACCCAGTACTTC. This chain joins TRBV7-9 and TRBJ2-5; a possible D gene is TRBD1 (5 bases). CDR3 length equals 14 residues. Trimming took 6 bases from V and 0 from J, leaving 11 bases between them. Germline values: CDR1 SEHNR, CDR2 FQNEAQ (reference sequence).

This clone was counted between two and nine times. The chain couples TRBV2 to TRBJ2-2, with TRBD2 as a possible D gene (5 bases). Trimming stripped 7 bases from V and 0 bases from J, with 12 bases between. Germline values: CDR1 SNHLY, CDR2 FYNNEI. This CDR3 is 15 amino acids long. The CDR3 region has the DNA TGTGCCAGCACGCCTGAGGGCCCGAACACCGGGGAGCTGTTTTTT. It translates to CASTPEGPNTGELFF. The full variable domain, its missing parts supplied by reference TRBV2 and TRBJ2-2, is EPEVTQTPSHQVTQMGQEVILRCVPISNHLYFYWYRQILGQKVEFLVSFYNNEISEKSEIFDDQFSVERPDGSNFTLKIRSTKLEDSAMYFCASTPEGPNTGELFFGEGSRLTVL.

The chain links TRBV7-3 to TRBJ2-3; 9 nucleotides line up with TRBD2. The V gene's germline CDR1 is SGHTA and CDR2 FQGTGA. The junction had 3 bases not matched to a gene; V was cut back by 2 bases and J by 3 bases. The CDR3 runs 15 residues. CDR3 sequence (DNA): TGTGCCAGCAGCTTAGCCAGCGGGGGGACAGATACGCAGTATTTT. Protein: CASSLASGGTDTQYF. The variable domain in full, with the rest retrieved from reference TRBV7-3 and TRBJ2-3, is GAGVSQTPSNKVTEKGKYVELRCDPISGHTALYWYRQSLGQGPEFLIYFQGTGAADDSGLPNDRFFAVRPEGSVSTLKIQRTERGDSAVYLCASSLASGGTDTQYFGPGTRLTVL.

The rearrangement uses TRBV5-8 and TRBJ2-3; TRBD2 aligns across 16 bases. Per the germline V gene, CDR1 is SGHTS and CDR2 is YDEGEE. The CDR3 has 19 amino acids. The junction had 8 bases not matched to a gene; V was cut back by 2 bases and J by 2 bases. This CDR3 is CASSFLGTSGGASTDTQYF. CDR3 coding DNA: TGTGCCAGCAGCTTTTTGGGGACTAGCGGGGGGGCATCCACAGATACGCAGTATTTT.